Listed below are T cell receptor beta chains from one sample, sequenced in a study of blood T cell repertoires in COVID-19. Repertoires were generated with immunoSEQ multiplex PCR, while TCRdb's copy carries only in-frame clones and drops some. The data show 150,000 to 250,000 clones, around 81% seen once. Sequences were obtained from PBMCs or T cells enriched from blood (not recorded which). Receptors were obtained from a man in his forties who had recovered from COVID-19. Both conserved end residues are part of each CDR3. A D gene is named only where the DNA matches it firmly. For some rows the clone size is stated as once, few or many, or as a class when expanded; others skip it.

CASSSAIGGKSPLHF | TGTGCCAGCAGCTCCGCTATCGGCGGGAAATCACCCCTCCACTTT | TRBV3-1/TRBV3-2 | . | TRBJ1-6 | .
CASSQVADYNEQFF | TGTGCCAGCAGCCAAGTAGCGGACTACAATGAGCAGTTCTTC | TRBV3-1/TRBV3-2 | . | TRBJ2-1 | .
CASSGVSYEQYF | TGTGCCAGTAGCGGGGTTAGCTACGAGCAGTACTTC | TRBV19 | . | TRBJ2-7 | .
CASSLTGERRRGVEEFF | TGTGCCAGCAGCTTAACAGGGGAACGAAGGCGGGGGGTAGAAGAGTTCTTC | TRBV7-2 | . | TRBJ2-1 | .
CASSRTGGATNEKLFF | TGTGCCAGTAGTCGAACAGGGGGAGCAACTAATGAAAAACTGTTTTTT | TRBV19 | . | TRBJ1-4 | TRBD1
CASRGAYSNQPQHF | TGTGCCAGCAGAGGAGCATATAGCAATCAGCCCCAGCATTTT | TRBV7-8 | . | TRBJ1-5 | .
CASSLSASSPLKRIF | TGCGCCAGCAGCTTGTCTGCTAGCTCCCCCCTAAAGAGGATCTTC | TRBV5-1 | . | TRBJ2-1 | .
CASIGGRGVDYGYTF | TGTGCCAGCATCGGTGGCAGGGGCGTGGACTATGGCTACACCTTC | TRBV6-5 | . | TRBJ1-2 | .
CASSLPGTGRLSNQPQHF | TGTGCCAGCAGTCTGCCCGGAACAGGGCGGTTGAGCAATCAGCCCCAGCATTTT | TRBV28 | . | TRBJ1-5 | .
CASSWGTSGASGDTQYF | TGCGCCAGCAGCTGGGGGACTAGCGGGGCCTCGGGCGATACGCAGTATTTT | TRBV5-1 | once | TRBJ2-3 | TRBD2
CASSRNTRSYNEQFF | TGTGCCAGCAGCAGAAATACTCGTTCCTACAATGAGCAGTTCTTC | TRBV11-2 | . | TRBJ2-1 | .
CASSQDRVQGPYNEQFF | TGCGCCAGCAGCCAAGATCGGGTTCAGGGGCCGTACAATGAGCAGTTCTTC | TRBV4-3 | . | TRBJ2-1 | .
CASSYDRVVNEQFF | TGTGCCAGCAGTTACGACAGGGTGGTCAATGAGCAGTTCTTC | TRBV6-5 | . | TRBJ2-1 | TRBD1
CASSPLAEAFF | TGTGCCAGCAGTCCCCTCGCTGAAGCTTTCTTT | TRBV2 | . | TRBJ1-1 | .
CASSPGQRYGYTF | TGTGCCAGCAGCCCGGGACAGCGCTATGGCTACACCTTC | TRBV7-9 | . | TRBJ1-2 | TRBD1
CASSRGTDYYGYTF | TGTGCCAGCAGCCGGGGGACAGACTACTATGGCTACACCTTC | TRBV11-2 | . | TRBJ1-2 | TRBD1
CASSPGTGIYGYTF | TGTGCCAGCAGCCCCGGGACAGGGATCTATGGCTACACCTTC | TRBV2 | . | TRBJ1-2 | TRBD1
CASSLAGLMNTEAFF | TGTGCCAGCAGCTTGGCGGGGTTAATGAACACTGAAGCTTTCTTT | TRBV5-5 | . | TRBJ1-1 | .
CASSRRGRGLVWGYTF | TGTGCCAGCAGTCGGCGGGGGAGGGGATTAGTTTGGGGCTACACCTTC | TRBV28 | . | TRBJ1-2 | .
CASSLVVTTNEKLFF | TGTGCCAGCAGCTTAGTTGTCACAACTAATGAAAAACTGTTTTTT | TRBV7-9 | . | TRBJ1-4 | .
CASSVAVGPETQYF | TGTGCCAGCAGCGTAGCGGTCGGTCCCGAGACCCAGTACTTC | TRBV6-5 | once | TRBJ2-5 | .
CASSSETGGRKLFF | TGTGCCAGCAGCTCTGAGACAGGGGGAAGAAAACTGTTTTTT | TRBV7-2 | many | TRBJ1-4 | TRBD1
CASSLGVEGHYGYTF | TGTGCCAGCAGCTTAGGGGTCGAGGGCCACTATGGCTACACCTTC | TRBV7-8 | . | TRBJ1-2 | .
CATGMLGEQYF | TGTGCCACCGGGATGTTAGGCGAGCAGTACTTC | TRBV19 | . | TRBJ2-7 | .
CSVVGANEKLFF | TGCAGCGTTGTAGGGGCTAATGAAAAACTGTTTTTT | TRBV29-1 | . | TRBJ1-4 | .
CASSELPQRGGHEQYF | TGTGCCAGCTCCGAACTCCCCCAGCGGGGGGGCCATGAGCAGTACTTC | TRBV2 | medium-sized | TRBJ2-7 | TRBD2
CASPFWRAAEVMNTEAFF | TGTGCCAGCCCCTTCTGGAGGGCGGCGGAGGTAATGAACACTGAAGCTTTCTTT | TRBV5-8 | . | TRBJ1-1 | .
CASRLRQGGTEAFF | TGTGCCAGCAGGCTTCGACAGGGGGGGACTGAAGCTTTCTTT | TRBV5-4 | many | TRBJ1-1 | TRBD1
CASSLLVAGRDTQYF | TGTGCCAGCAGTTTATTAGTAGCGGGGCGGGATACGCAGTATTTT | TRBV27 | . | TRBJ2-3 | TRBD2
CATKRGGRETQYF | TGCGCCACAAAACGGGGGGGCCGGGAGACCCAGTACTTC | TRBV10-2 | . | TRBJ2-5 | TRBD2
CASSAGLSSTDTQYF | TGTGCCAGCAGCGCTGGACTATCGAGTACAGATACGCAGTATTTT | TRBV7-7 | . | TRBJ2-3 | .
CASSYSQAGELFF | TGTGCCAGCAGTTATTCGCAGGCCGGGGAGCTGTTTTTT | TRBV6-6 | . | TRBJ2-2 | .
CASSYSSGNTIYF | TGTGCCAGCAGTTACAGCTCTGGAAACACCATATATTTT | TRBV2 | once | TRBJ1-3 | .
CASSMTENYGYTF | TGTGCCAGTAGTATGACAGAAAACTATGGCTACACCTTC | TRBV19 | few | TRBJ1-2 | .
CASSLRRDSYEQYF | TGTGCCAGCAGCCTGCGACGGGACAGCTACGAGCAGTACTTC | TRBV7-7 | . | TRBJ2-7 | TRBD1
CASRAGGASDGYTF | TGTGCCAGCAGGGCAGGGGGCGCTTCGGATGGCTACACCTTC | TRBV6-5 | . | TRBJ1-2 | TRBD1
CASSPTGDSPLHF | TGTGCCAGCTCACCTACAGGGGATTCACCCCTCCACTTT | TRBV18 | . | TRBJ1-6 | TRBD1
CAWSKSRQANYGYTF | TGTGCCTGGAGTAAATCCCGACAGGCTAACTATGGCTACACCTTC | TRBV30 | . | TRBJ1-2 | .
CSVARGTGANVLTF | TGCAGCGTTGCCAGGGGCACTGGGGCCAACGTCCTGACTTTC | TRBV29-1 | . | TRBJ2-6 | .
CASRSREYEQYF | TGTGCCAGCAGGTCAAGGGAGTACGAGCAGTACTTC | TRBV28 | . | TRBJ2-7 | .